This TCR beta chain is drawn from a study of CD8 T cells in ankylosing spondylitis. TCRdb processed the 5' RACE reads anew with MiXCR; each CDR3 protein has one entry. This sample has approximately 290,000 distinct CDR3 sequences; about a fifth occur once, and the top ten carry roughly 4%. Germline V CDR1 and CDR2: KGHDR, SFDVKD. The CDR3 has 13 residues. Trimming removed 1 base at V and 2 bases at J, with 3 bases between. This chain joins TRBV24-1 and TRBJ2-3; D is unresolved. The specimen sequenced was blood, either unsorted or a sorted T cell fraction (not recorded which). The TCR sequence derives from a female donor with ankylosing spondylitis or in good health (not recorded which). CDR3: CATSDFLTDTQYF. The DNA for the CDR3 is TGTGCCACCAGTGATTTTCTCACAGATACGCAGTATTTT.